The 32 T cell receptor beta chains given below trace back to one sample, sequenced in a study of T-cell reconstitution after alpha-beta-depleted transplantation in children. Unique molecular identifiers were built into the TCRbeta library. TCRdb passed the PCR reads through MiXCR, listing each CDR3 protein once. Seen here are hundreds of thousands of distinct CDR3 sequences, around a sixth observed once, and the top ten hold approximately 1%. The input for sequencing was PBMCs from the stem cell graft donor, taken from the stem cell graft. These receptors were obtained from a human donor who donated a stem cell graft to a child with acute myeloid leukemia.

This clonotype was picked up many times. This chain joins TRBV7-9 and TRBJ2-1, with D possibly being TRBD1 or TRBD2 (5 bases each). Germline CDR1 and CDR2: SEHNR and FQNEAQ (reference sequence). The V end lost 0 bases, the J end lost 8 bases, and 11 bases lay between the germline ends. The CDR3 runs 14 residues. CDR3 in amino acids: CASSLATGLDEQFF. The DNA of the CDR3 is TGTGCCAGCAGCTTAGCTACGGGGCTAGATGAGCAGTTCTTC.

The chain is built from TRBV7-2 and TRBJ2-3; no definite D call. From germline, CDR1 is SGHTA and CDR2 FQGNSA. The ends were cut back, 2 bases at V and 4 bases at J, with 16 bases in the middle. The CDR3 totals 16 residues. Here the CDR3 reads CASSLSPPGLSDTQYF. Here the CDR3 DNA reads TGTGCCAGCAGCTTATCCCCCCCGGGTCTCTCAGATACGCAGTATTTT.

This chain uses TRBV3-1 with TRBJ2-3, with D possibly matching TRBD2 (5 bases). The CDR3 spans 15 residues. Germline V gene data show CDR1 as LGHDT and CDR2 as YNNKEL (reference sequence). Between the trimmed V and J ends, which lost 1 base and 2 bases, there was a span of 10 bases. CDR3 loop: CASSQGETNTDTQYF. In DNA, the CDR3 is TGTGCCAGCAGCCAAGGAGAGACTAACACAGATACGCAGTATTTT.

This chain connects TRBV5-1 to TRBJ1-3; D gene uncertain. Trimming took off 2 bases at V and 2 bases at J, with 8 bases between the two ends. Germline V gene sequence: CDR1 SGHRS, CDR2 YFSETQ. This CDR3 has 14 residues. In DNA, the CDR3 is TGCGCCAGCAGCTTTGAGGGCGCTGGAAACACCATATATTTT. Its protein product is CASSFEGAGNTIYF.

In this sample, this clonotype turned up a few times. The rearrangement joins TRBV4-1 to TRBJ2-1, with D hard to call. CDR3 length equals 15 residues. Germline V lookup: CDR1 MGHRA, CDR2 YSYEKL. V was trimmed by 4 bases and J by 4 bases, leaving 14 bases between them. The CDR3 sequence is CASSLTWTAYNEQFF. DNA of the CDR3: TGCGCCAGCAGCCTGACCTGGACGGCGTACAATGAGCAGTTCTTC.

This clonotype was counted at least ten times. This chain uses TRBV20-1 with TRBJ2-7, with TRBD2 matching over 10 bases. The CDR3 length is 14 residues. V shed 2 bases and J 1 base; nucleotides not matched to a gene: 2. Germline V lookup: CDR1 DFQATT, CDR2 SNEGSKA (reference sequence). CDR3 nucleotide sequence: TGCAGTGCTAGATCTAGCGGGGGTTCCTACGAGCAGTACTTC. Encoded protein: CSARSSGGSYEQYF.

In its sample, this clonotype was seen many times. J is TRBJ1-4 and V is TRBV29-1; D gene unclear. Germline CDR1 and CDR2: SQVTM and ANQGSEA. Trimming cost V 5 bases and J 8 bases, with 12 bases left between them. This CDR3 comprises 12 residues. For the CDR3, the DNA is TGCAGCGTTCTCGGGGAGGAGGAAAAACTGTTTTTT. Its translation is CSVLGEEEKLFF.

This clonotype was counted ten times or more. The chain combines TRBV29-1 with TRBJ2-7, with D hard to call. V was pared by 4 bases and J by 3 bases, with 10 bases between. Looked up from germline, CDR1 is SQVTM and CDR2 is ANQGSEA. This CDR3 is 12 amino acids long. DNA for the CDR3: TGCAGCGTTGCAGTATCGGACTACGAGCAGTACGTC. Translating it yields CSVAVSDYEQYV.

This clonotype has more than one count but fewer than ten. This chain links TRBV10-1 with TRBJ1-4; 7 nucleotides match TRBD1. Trimming removed 4 bases from V and 5 bases from J; junction bases left unmatched: 4. The CDR3 spans 14 residues. Germline CDR1 and CDR2: WNHNN and SYGVQD (reference sequence). CDR3 nucleotides: TGCGCCAGCAGTGCCGGGACAGCGAATGAAAAACTGTTTTTT. It yields the protein CASSAGTANEKLFF.

This clonotype was counted ten times or more. The chain joins TRBV6-5 to TRBJ2-2, with D perhaps matching TRBD1 (7 bases). Trimming left V 4 bases short and J 1 base short, with 10 bases between. Germline V gives CDR1 MNHEY, CDR2 SVGAGI. This CDR3 is 15 amino acids long. The CDR3 DNA reads TGTGCCAGCAGTTGGGGGGACAGGAACACCGGGGAGCTGTTTTTT. Amino acids: CASSWGDRNTGELFF.

This clonotype was picked up many times. V gene TRBV12-3 or TRBV12-4 combines with J gene TRBJ1-3; the match to TRBD1 covers 7 bases. The CDR3 length is 13 residues. The junction had 5 bases not matched to a gene; V was cut back by 7 bases and J by 5 bases. The CDR3 nucleotides are TGTGCCAGCAACCCGACAGGGCGAAACACCATATATTTT. Protein product: CASNPTGRNTIYF.

A note on this clonotype: One end of the junction does not line up with germline, which may come from a read error. CDR3 region: CSSRDGARGRHNAQFF. The CDR3 nucleotides are TGCAGTTCTAGAGATGGTGCTCGGGGGCGACACAATGCGCAGTTCTTC. The genes are TRBV20-1 and TRBJ2-1, with D tentatively TRBD1 or TRBD2 (6 bases each). The germline CDR1 and CDR2 sequences are DFQATT and SNEGSKA (reference sequence). CDR3 length: 16 residues.

In its sample, this clonotype was seen many times. This chain joins TRBV29-1 and TRBJ2-7, with D possibly being TRBD1 (6 bases). The CDR3 consists of 13 residues. Germline CDR1 reads SQVTM; CDR2 reads ANQGSEA. The V end lost 7 bases, the J end lost 4 bases, and 17 bases lay between the germline ends. The CDR3 DNA reads TGCAGCGCTCGAAGGGACATCTCTTACGAGCAGTACTTC. This gives the protein CSARRDISYEQYF.

This clonotype appeared a few times. The chain is built from TRBV18 and TRBJ2-1; D is unclear. The CDR3 length is 14 residues. Germline values: CDR1 KGHSH, CDR2 LQKENI. The V end lost 2 bases, the J end lost 4 bases, and 9 bases lay between the germline ends. CDR3 sequence reads: CASSPDVMYNEQFF. The CDR3, as DNA: TGTGCCAGCTCACCAGATGTAATGTACAATGAGCAGTTCTTC.

V gene TRBV20-1 combines with J gene TRBJ1-2, with 11 bases fitting TRBD1. The CDR3 spans 17 residues. Germline values: CDR1 DFQATT, CDR2 SNEGSKA (reference sequence). V lost 2 bases, J lost 1 base, and 9 bases stayed unmatched. CDR3 nucleotide sequence: TGCAGTGCTAGAAGTCCCGGGACAGGGGGGTTTAACTATGGCTACACCTTC. Residues: CSARSPGTGGFNYGYTF.

This clonotype was seen many times. The J gene is TRBJ1-3, the V gene TRBV7-8; a weak D match, TRBD1 (5 bases). Germline values: CDR1 SGHVS, CDR2 FQNEAQ. V dropped 5 bases and J dropped 7 bases, with 21 bases sitting between them. The CDR3 is made up of 16 amino acids. As DNA, the CDR3 is TGTGCCAGCAGCCCGGGTTCAGGGAGGGCAGGCAACACCATATATTTT. Its protein is CASSPGSGRAGNTIYF.

The J gene is TRBJ2-5, the V gene TRBV5-1, with 12 bases identical to TRBD1. This CDR3 has 15 residues. Unmatched junction bases numbered 3, after V lost 4 bases and J lost 2 bases. Germline V CDR1 and CDR2: SGHRS, YFSETQ. The CDR3 region is CASSGTGGLQETQYF. The DNA of the CDR3 is TGCGCCAGCAGCGGGACAGGGGGCCTACAAGAGACCCAGTACTTC. Using reference TRBV5-1 and TRBJ2-5 for the parts outside the CDR3, the full variable domain is KAGVTQTPRYLIKTRGQQVTLSCSPISGHRSVSWYQQTPGQGLQFLFEYFSETQRNKGNFPGRFSGRQFSNSRSEMNVSTLELGDSALYLCASSGTGGLQETQYFGPGTRLLVL.

Regarding this clonotype: A single base separates this from a much larger clone, so it may be a read error. J is TRBJ2-7 and V is TRBV6-6, with D hard to call. The CDR3 length is 13 residues. Germline CDR1 reads MNHNY; CDR2 reads SVGAGI (reference sequence). V was trimmed by 7 bases and J by 4 bases, leaving 14 bases between them. The CDR3 coding sequence is TGTGCCAGCACTCATGGGGATAATTACGAGCAGTACTTC. This translates into CASTHGDNYEQYF.

This chain uses TRBV2 with TRBJ1-1; perhaps TRBD1 as D (5 bases). Trimming took 8 bases from V and 1 from J, leaving 26 bases between them. This CDR3 region has 18 residues. Germline V lookup: CDR1 SNHLY, CDR2 FYNNEI. DNA for the CDR3: TGTGCCAGCTGTTTCGGACAAATAAGGGGACTAAAGAACACTGAAGCTTTCTTT. As protein: CASCFGQIRGLKNTEAFF.

The sample holds many counts of this clonotype. The V gene is TRBV20-1, the J gene TRBJ2-7, with 14 bases matching TRBD2. This CDR3 has 16 residues. The germline V gene encodes CDR1 DFQATT and CDR2 SNEGSKA (reference sequence). V lost 0 bases, J lost 3 bases, and 4 bases stayed unmatched. CDR3 protein: CSARDRGTSGGYEQYV. CDR3 DNA: TGCAGTGCTAGAGATCGTGGGACTAGCGGGGGCTACGAGCAGTACGTC.

In the case of this clonotype: With a much larger clone just one base away, this may be a read error. The chain uses TRBV29-1 and TRBJ2-7, with D possibly being TRBD1 or TRBD2 (5 bases each). In germline, CDR1 is SQVTM, CDR2 ANQGSEA. V lost 7 bases and J 5 bases, leaving 15 bases between the germline ends. This CDR3 is built from 12 residues. Here the CDR3 reads CSGRDGVHEQYV. The CDR3 nucleotides are TGCAGCGGACGGGACGGGGTCCACGAGCAGTACGTC.

This chain joins TRBV27 and TRBJ1-4; D gene ambiguous. CDR1 is MNHEY, CDR2 SMNVEV, per germline (reference sequence). V was cut by 4 bases and J by 0 bases, with 3 bases left in between. This CDR3 spans 13 amino acids. CDR3 amino acids: CASSSTTNEKLFF. CDR3 bases: TGTGCCAGCAGTTCTACAACTAATGAAAAACTGTTTTTT.

This clonotype was found many times. The CDR3 coding sequence is TGCAGTGCTAGACCCCTTGTAGGGGCGGGCGGCTACACCTTC. Protein sequence: CSARPLVGAGGYTF. The chain employs TRBV20-1 and TRBJ1-2; maybe TRBD1 (5 bases). This CDR3 comprises 14 residues. Germline V lookup: CDR1 DFQATT, CDR2 SNEGSKA (reference sequence). Trimming removed 2 bases at V and 8 bases at J, with 18 bases between.

The chain carries TRBV7-2 and TRBJ1-1; D unresolved. Trimming pared 4 bases from V and 4 bases from J, leaving 19 bases between. Germline V lookup: CDR1 SGHTA, CDR2 FQGNSA. The CDR3 sequence is 16 residues long. In nucleotides, the CDR3 is TGTGCCAGCAGCTCTTCCCGACATCTCTGGAGCACTGAAGCTTTCTTT. It specifies CASSSSRHLWSTEAFF.

The chain employs TRBV3-1 and TRBJ1-1; no clear D. There are 13 residues in the CDR3. Per germline, CDR1 LGHDT and CDR2 YNNKEL (reference sequence). V lost 4 bases, J lost 5 bases, and 11 bases lay in between. The DNA of the CDR3 is TGTGCCAGCAGCCCCCTGGGGAGAACTGAAGCTTTCTTT. Its translation is CASSPLGRTEAFF.

This clonotype has at least ten counts. The chain recombines TRBV7-6 with TRBJ2-5; 10 bases are a match to TRBD1. The germline CDR1 and CDR2 sequences are SGHVS and FNYEAQ. This CDR3 has 18 amino acids. The ends lost 2 bases at V and 0 bases at J; junction bases unmatched: 9. The CDR3 nucleotides are TGTGCCAGCAGCTTACTGGCGACAGGGGGCCCGTACCAAGAGACCCAGTACTTC. Its protein is CASSLLATGGPYQETQYF.

This clonotype has a count of ten or more. The rearrangement uses TRBV20-1 and TRBJ2-5, with D perhaps assigned TRBD1 or TRBD2 (6 bases each). In germline, CDR1 is DFQATT, CDR2 SNEGSKA (reference sequence). The CDR3 sequence is 15 residues long. Between the trimmed V and J ends, which lost 0 bases and 4 bases, there was a span of 15 bases. The CDR3 coding sequence is TGCAGTGCTAGAGATGACGGGGGCGGAGGAGAGACCCAGTACTTC. Protein: CSARDDGGGGETQYF.

This clonotype was seen ten or more times. The rearrangement joins TRBV12-3 or TRBV12-4 to TRBJ1-3; TRBD1 might be the D (6 bases). Trimming pared 6 bases from V and 4 bases from J, leaving 16 bases between. The CDR3 runs 15 residues. The CDR3: CASSPGAGEGNTIYF. CDR3 nucleotide sequence: TGTGCCAGCAGCCCGGGGGCGGGGGAAGGAAACACCATATATTTT.

This clonotype appeared many times. The chain has TRBV7-6 and TRBJ2-3; TRBD1 matches 7 bases. This CDR3 spans 18 amino acids. Germline V gene lookup returns CDR1 SGHVS and CDR2 FNYEAQ. The V segment lost 1 base and the J segment 0 bases; nucleotides outside the gene matches: 10. For the CDR3, the DNA is TGTGCCAGCAGCTTAGAGGGGGACAGCCTCTTAAGCACAGATACGCAGTATTTT. This translates into CASSLEGDSLLSTDTQYF.

This sequence joins TRBV7-9 and TRBJ2-5; 10 nucleotides agree with TRBD1. The CDR3 has 14 amino acids. Germline CDR1 reads SEHNR; CDR2 reads FQNEAQ (reference sequence). With V trimmed by 5 bases and J by 5 bases, 5 bases remained unmatched. CDR3 amino acids: CASSDSDRGETQYF. Written as DNA, the CDR3 is TGTGCCAGCAGCGACTCGGACAGGGGGGAGACCCAGTACTTC.

This clonotype was counted ten times or more. The rearrangement links TRBV20-1 to TRBJ2-7; the D call may be TRBD1 or TRBD2 (5 bases each). The CDR3 is 13 residues long. V was trimmed by 3 bases and J by 5 bases, leaving 14 bases between them. The germline CDR1 and CDR2 sequences are DFQATT and SNEGSKA (reference sequence). The CDR3, as DNA: TGCAGTGCTAGTGGGACCCGGACGAACGAGCAGTACTTC. This sequence encodes CSASGTRTNEQYF.

This clonotype turned up a few times. This chain uses TRBV12-5 with TRBJ2-4; D perhaps matches TRBD1 (5 bases). Germline CDR1 LGHNT, CDR2 FRNRAP. The CDR3 contains 14 residues. V dropped 11 bases and J dropped 0 bases, with 14 bases sitting between them. The CDR3 coding sequence is TGTGCTTCCGTGACAGATCTAGCCAAAAACATTCAGTACTTC. This codes for CASVTDLAKNIQYF.